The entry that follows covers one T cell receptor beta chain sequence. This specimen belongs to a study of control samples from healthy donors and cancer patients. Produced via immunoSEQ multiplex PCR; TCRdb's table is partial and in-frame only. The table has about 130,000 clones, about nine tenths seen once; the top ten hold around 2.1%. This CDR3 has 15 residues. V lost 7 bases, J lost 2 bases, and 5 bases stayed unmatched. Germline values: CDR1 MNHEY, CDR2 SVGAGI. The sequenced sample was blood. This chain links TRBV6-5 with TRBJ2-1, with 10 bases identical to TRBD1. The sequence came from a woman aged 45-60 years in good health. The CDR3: CASTRTGGTYNEQFF. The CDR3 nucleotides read TGTGCCAGCACCCGGACAGGGGGGACCTACAATGAGCAGTTCTTC.